Here is one TCR beta chain with its context. The antigen is not known. This record comes from a study of chemoradiotherapy in HPV16-positive cancers. Findings and limits, study-wide: For HPV16-positive patients, expanding HPV-responsive T cells associated with longer recurrence-free survival.

Germline CDR1 is SEHNR and CDR2 is FQNEAQ (reference sequence). The CDR3 loop spans 19 amino acids. V shed 6 bases, J shed 4 bases, and the junction held 17 bases outside the gene matches. The repertoire was sequenced with immunoSEQ multiplex PCR; TCRdb's copy has only in-frame clones and lacks some. The sample holds approximately 7,000 clones, roughly 80% seen once. The origin of this receptor is a human donor with HPV-associated anogenital cancer. The material was tumor tissue, obtained from a patient who underwent chemoradiotherapy. The V and J genes are TRBV7-9 and TRBJ2-1, with 11 nucleotides matching TRBD2. The CDR3 DNA follows: TGTGCCAGCAGACCAATGGAGTCAACTAGCGGGGGCTGGTACAATGAGCAGTTCTTC. The encoded protein is CASRPMESTSGGWYNEQFF.